The entry that follows covers one T cell receptor (beta chain) sequence. The antigen remains undetermined. Clones were read by immunoSEQ multiplex PCR, and TCRdb kept only the in-frame ones, dropping some. The sample records some 50,000 clones, 65% being singletons. This sample was included in a study of a mutant IDH1 vaccine in newly diagnosed glioma. Sample time point: week 47, end of study. A single vaccine dose contained 300 ug of mutant IDH1 20-mer peptide, and topical imiquimod was used with it. The study enrolled donors with new WHO grade 3 or 4 IDH1-mutant, ATRX-lost astrocytomas. The V gene's germline CDR1 is SEHNR and CDR2 FQNEAQ (reference sequence). With 3 bases removed from V and 6 bases from J, the gap between germline ends came to 12 bases. There are 14 residues in the CDR3.

The specimen was peripheral blood mononuclear cells (PBMCs), collected from a glioma patient whose treatment included an IDH1 peptide vaccine. The V call is TRBV7-9, the J call TRBJ1-5; a possible D gene is TRBD1 (5 bases). This TCR derives from a man aged 35-49 years with glioma. Some clones in this sample may be carry-over from other donors' samples. The CDR3 sequence is CASSLDGGSQPQHF. The CDR3 coding sequence is TGTGCCAGCAGCTTGGACGGGGGTAGTCAGCCCCAGCATTTT.